Following are 21 T cell receptor beta chains from one sample sequenced in a study of T cells in Graves' hyperthyroidism and ophthalmopathy. TCR beta CDR3 regions were amplified from RNA. A set of HTBI primers served as the primers for a first-round RT-PCR of the TCR CDR3. TCRdb re-called the multiplex PCR reads with MiXCR, one entry per CDR3 protein. The table shows approximately 570,000 distinct CDR3 sequences, with 20% occurring only once. Sequencing was carried out using blood. The receptors originated from a man aged 35-49 years with Graves' ophthalmopathy.

This clonotype came up a few times. The chain couples TRBV6-1 to TRBJ2-7; D not resolved. This CDR3 is 15 amino acids long. Trimming took 0 bases from V and 3 from J, leaving 12 bases between them. Germline V lookup: CDR1 MNHNS, CDR2 SASEGT. The CDR3 DNA reads as TGTGCCAGCAGTGAAGCGATAGTCAGAGACTACGAGCAGTACTTC. It is translated as CASSEAIVRDYEQYF.

The chain combines TRBV10-3 with TRBJ2-5; TRBD2 is a possible D gene (6 bases). V lost 6 bases and J lost 5, with 16 bases in between. The CDR3 has 14 amino acids. Germline CDR1 reads ENHRY; CDR2 reads SYGVKD. Written as DNA, the CDR3 is TGTGCCATCAGCGACGGTGGAGGGGCGGAGACCCAGTACTTC. Translating it yields CAISDGGGAETQYF.

About this clonotype: The junction departs from the called germline gene at one end, perhaps through a read error. This rearrangement joins TRBV7-9 to TRBJ2-3; 10 nucleotides line up with TRBD2. CDR1 SEHNR and CDR2 FQNEAQ come from the germline V gene (reference sequence). CDR3 length: 14 residues. The CDR3 loop reads CASSPGLAVDAQYF. In DNA, the CDR3 is TGTGCCAGCAGCCCCGGACTAGCGGTAGATGCGCAGTATTTT.

V usage is TRBV7-2 and J usage is TRBJ1-6, with D perhaps TRBD1 (5 bases). CDR1 and CDR2 (germline): SGHTA, FQGNSA. The CDR3 loop spans 15 amino acids. Trimming took off 2 bases at V and 10 bases at J, with 15 bases between the two ends. The CDR3 loop reads CASSLFQGRQSPLHF. CDR3 DNA: TGTGCCAGCAGCTTATTCCAGGGTCGCCAGTCACCCCTCCACTTT.

This clonotype was observed a few times. The V gene is TRBV7-3, the J gene TRBJ2-1; D possibly corresponds to TRBD2 (6 bases). The CDR3 is made up of 13 amino acids. The V and J ends lost 3 bases and 7 bases respectively, with 10 bases between them. The germline CDR1 and CDR2 sequences are SGHTA and FQGTGA. In DNA form, the CDR3 reads TGTGCCAGCAGCTTTGCAGGGACTAATGAGCAGTTCTTC. Amino acids: CASSFAGTNEQFF.

V is TRBV10-3 and J is TRBJ2-7, with 10 bases matching TRBD1. This CDR3 contains 14 residues. In germline, CDR1 is ENHRY, CDR2 SYGVKD. The V segment lost 5 bases and the J segment 1 base; nucleotides outside the gene matches: 2. The CDR3 nucleotides read TGTGCCATCAGTTCGGACAGGGGGTCCTACGAGCAGTACTTC. This encodes CAISSDRGSYEQYF.

V gene TRBV28 combines with J gene TRBJ2-3; TRBD2 matches at 7 bases. The CDR3 is made up of 16 amino acids. The V gene's germline CDR1 is MDHEN and CDR2 SYDVKM. V shed 3 bases, J shed 0 bases, and the junction held 6 bases outside the gene matches. CDR3 loop: CASSFPAGLSTDTQYF. CDR3 in DNA: TGTGCCAGCAGTTTCCCAGCGGGATTAAGCACAGATACGCAGTATTTT.

A note on this clonotype: One end of the junction does not line up with germline, which may come from a read error. This CDR3 is CASTLGTLASGMADTQYF. The CDR3 coding sequence is TGTGCCAGCACCTTGGGGACCTTAGCTAGCGGGATGGCAGATACGCAGTATTTT. V and J are TRBV5-4 and TRBJ2-3; 9 nucleotides agree with TRBD2. Per the germline V gene, CDR1 is SGHNT and CDR2 is YYREEE (reference sequence). The CDR3 spans 18 residues.

This clonotype was recorded at least ten times. The genes are TRBV12-3 or TRBV12-4 and TRBJ2-3; 9 positions agree with TRBD2. Losses at the gene ends were 4 bases for V and 1 base for J; bases not matched to a gene: 12. CDR3 length: 18 amino acids. The CDR3 spells CASSSPLSRTSGTDTQYF. The CDR3, as DNA: TGTGCCAGCAGTTCCCCGCTTAGTAGGACTAGCGGCACAGATACGCAGTATTTT.

This clonotype was recorded at least ten times. The gene calls are TRBV11-2 and TRBJ2-4, with D maybe TRBD1 (6 bases). The germline CDR1 and CDR2 sequences are SGHAT and FQNNGV. CDR3 length: 16 residues. The germline V and J ends were trimmed by 5 bases and 0 bases, with 14 bases remaining between them. The CDR3 DNA sequence: TGTGCCAGCAGCCATTCGGGACATATAGCCAAAAACATTCAGTACTTC. Protein sequence: CASSHSGHIAKNIQYF.

The chain has TRBV10-3 and TRBJ2-1; no definite D call. Germline values: CDR1 ENHRY, CDR2 SYGVKD. Trimming took 6 bases from V and 5 from J, leaving 17 bases between them. The CDR3 length is 15 residues. CDR3 sequence (DNA): TGTGCCATCAGGCCGGGTGGGCTGACCGACAATGAGCAGTTCTTC. It codes for CAIRPGGLTDNEQFF.

There are many counts of this clonotype. This chain joins TRBV5-1 and TRBJ2-3; D gene uncertain. Germline-derived CDR1 and CDR2 are SGHRS and YFSETQ. The CDR3 sequence is 12 residues long. V was trimmed by 5 bases and J by 5 bases, leaving 9 bases between them. The CDR3 sequence: CASSDRLDTQYF. CDR3 DNA sequence: TGCGCCAGCAGTGATAGGTTAGATACGCAGTATTTT.

The chain carries TRBV11-2 and TRBJ1-2; TRBD1 agrees at 8 bases. This CDR3 has 13 amino acids. V shed 5 bases, J shed 8 bases, and the junction held 7 bases outside the gene matches. Germline loops: CDR1 SGHAT, CDR2 FQNNGV. CDR3 protein: CASSEDRGGGYTF. For the CDR3, the DNA is TGTGCCAGCAGCGAAGACAGGGGAGGAGGCTACACCTTC.

The table lists this clonotype with many counts. J is TRBJ1-1 and V is TRBV28; 10 nucleotides line up with TRBD1. This CDR3 contains 15 residues. Germline assignment: CDR1 MDHEN and CDR2 SYDVKM. V lost 5 bases, J lost 6 bases, and 9 bases stayed unmatched. The CDR3 reads CASSVGQGKFAEAFF. In DNA form, the CDR3 reads TGTGCCAGCAGTGTGGGACAGGGGAAGTTTGCTGAAGCTTTCTTT.

This chain connects TRBV9 to TRBJ2-1; D might be TRBD1 (6 bases). V lost 4 bases and J 2 bases, leaving 13 bases between the germline ends. Germline V gene data show CDR1 as SGDLS and CDR2 as YYNGEE. The CDR3 runs 15 residues. The CDR3 spells CASSFTGTPYNEQFF. In nucleotides, the CDR3 is TGTGCCAGCAGCTTCACAGGGACCCCCTACAATGAGCAGTTCTTC.

This chain joins TRBV27 and TRBJ2-7; possibly TRBD1 or TRBD2 for D (5 bases each). CDR1 is MNHEY and CDR2 is SMNVEV in the germline V gene (reference sequence). CDR3 size: 15 residues. Trimming took off 4 bases at V and 3 bases at J, with 16 bases between the two ends. CDR3 nucleotides: TGTGCCAGCAGTTCTCCGGGACCGCCTTTCTACGAGCAGTACTTC. It encodes CASSSPGPPFYEQYF.

There are a few counts of this clonotype. This chain uses TRBV7-9 with TRBJ2-3; D might be TRBD2 (6 bases). Between the trimmed V and J ends, which lost 6 bases and 4 bases, there was a span of 17 bases. Germline CDR1 SEHNR, CDR2 FQNEAQ (reference sequence). The CDR3 is made up of 15 amino acids. For the CDR3, the DNA is TGTGCCAGCAGACTCGTGGAGGGATCGTCAGATACGCAGTATTTT. It encodes CASRLVEGSSDTQYF.

The V call is TRBV5-1, the J call TRBJ1-2; 8 nucleotides match TRBD1. Germline lookup yields CDR1 SGHRS and CDR2 YFSETQ. Trimming cost V 0 bases and J 7 bases; bases outside gene matches: 11. CDR3 length equals 16 residues. The CDR3 loop reads CASSLEGTGLGSGYTF. The CDR3, as DNA: TGCGCCAGCAGCTTGGAAGGGACAGGCCTCGGAAGTGGCTACACCTTC.

Turning to this clonotype: This clone may be a read error of a much larger clone one base away. CDR3 coding DNA: TGTGCCAGCAACTTAGAAGAGGGGACGATCCAGTACTTC. This sequence encodes CASNLEEGTIQYF. The chain employs TRBV7-9 and TRBJ2-5, with D perhaps matching TRBD1 or TRBD2 (5 bases each). Looked up from germline, CDR1 is SEHNR and CDR2 is FQNEAQ (reference sequence). The CDR3 contains 13 residues.

This clonotype was recorded at least ten times. The rearrangement joins TRBV7-2 to TRBJ1-3; the D is unclear. The CDR3 is 17 residues long. Germline CDR1 SGHTA, CDR2 FQGNSA. V was cut by 1 base and J by 0 bases, with 13 bases left in between. The DNA for the CDR3 is TGTGCCAGCAGCTTAGGTCCGGCTCAACGCTCTGGAAACACCATATATTTT. Translation gives CASSLGPAQRSGNTIYF.

The chain is built from TRBV7-9 and TRBJ1-6; 7 bases are shared with TRBD1. Trimming cost V 4 bases and J 0 bases; bases outside gene matches: 6. This CDR3 is built from 17 residues. Per germline, CDR1 SEHNR and CDR2 FQNEAQ (reference sequence). This CDR3 reads CASSWTGGSSYNSPLHF. Written as DNA, the CDR3 is TGTGCCAGCAGCTGGACAGGTGGGAGCTCCTATAATTCACCCCTCCACTTT.